Following are 7 T cell receptor beta chains from one sample sequenced in a study of neurological immune-mediated disorders (dated by TCRdb to about 2019). Library preparation employed 5' RACE. The sample was run on an Illumina HiSeq 2500. The public reads were run again by TCRdb, first through fastp at Q25 and then through MiXCR, and only productive beta chains were kept. Entries that share a CDR3 protein sequence are merged under the most common genes and DNA. For this sample the table gives some 71,000 distinct CDR3 sequences, of which roughly 10% were detected only once. The ten top clones hold roughly 9% of the sample. The time point tag for this specimen amounts to: longitudinal time-point 1 (baseline). The material sequenced was PBMCs. The receptor set was obtained from a man aged 30 to 39 in good health.

There are many counts of this clonotype. V and J are TRBV28 and TRBJ2-7; 7 bases fit TRBD1. This CDR3 contains 12 residues. Germline V CDR1 and CDR2: MDHEN, SYDVKM. The V segment lost 5 bases and the J segment 7 bases; nucleotides outside the gene matches: 5. CDR3 loop: CASSRGGPEQYF. In DNA, the CDR3 is TGTGCCAGCAGTCGAGGGGGCCCAGAGCAGTACTTC.

This clonotype was recorded at least ten times. CDR3 sequence reads: CASSRTPTNEKLFF. In DNA, the CDR3 is TGCGCCAGCAGCCGGACACCAACTAATGAAAAACTGTTTTTT. The chain has TRBV5-1 and TRBJ1-4; perhaps TRBD1 as D (5 bases). V was shortened by 4 bases and J by 0 bases, with 7 bases between the two germline ends. The CDR3 spans 14 residues. CDR1 SGHRS and CDR2 YFSETQ come from the germline V gene.

This clonotype was observed a few times. The V gene is TRBV18, the J gene TRBJ2-5, with TRBD2 matching 7 bases. The CDR3 loop spans 15 amino acids. Trimming cost V 0 bases and J 4 bases; bases outside gene matches: 5. Germline CDR1 reads KGHSH; CDR2 reads LQKENI. CDR3 protein: CASSPPVGGRETQYF. CDR3 nucleotide sequence: TGTGCCAGCTCACCACCGGTGGGAGGGAGAGAGACCCAGTACTTC.

CDR3 sequence: CATSEGGGRDQPQHF. The CDR3 DNA sequence: TGTGCCACCAGTGAGGGAGGGGGCAGGGATCAGCCCCAGCATTTT. V and J are TRBV24-1 and TRBJ1-5; 7 bases map to TRBD1. The junction had 7 bases not matched to a gene; V was cut back by 4 bases and J by 5 bases. The CDR3 is made up of 15 amino acids. CDR1 is KGHDR and CDR2 is SFDVKD in the germline V gene.

This clonotype showed up many times. The chain employs TRBV5-1 and TRBJ2-3; D ambiguous. The CDR3 has 14 amino acids. The ends were cut back, 0 bases at V and 1 base at J, with 6 bases in the middle. Per germline, CDR1 SGHRS and CDR2 YFSETQ. CDR3 in DNA: TGCGCCAGCAGCTTGGGGCAGCGCACAGATACGCAGTATTTT. Encoded protein: CASSLGQRTDTQYF.

The table lists this clonotype with many counts. The CDR3 coding sequence is TGTGCCAGCAGGGAACAGGGGATGTACGGGGAGCTGTTTTTT. Translated, it gives CASREQGMYGELFF. The chain has TRBV6-6 and TRBJ2-2; TRBD1 matches 7 bases. This CDR3 comprises 14 residues. Per germline, CDR1 MNHNY and CDR2 SVGAGI (reference sequence). V lost 6 bases to trimming and J lost 7 bases; unmatched junction nucleotides: 8.

In its sample, this clonotype was seen many times. V is TRBV11-2 and J is TRBJ1-1; maybe TRBD1 (6 bases). CDR1 and CDR2 (germline): SGHAT, FQNNGV. This CDR3 comprises 14 residues. The V end lost 10 bases, the J end lost 4 bases, and 19 bases lay between the germline ends. The chain's CDR3 is CATLNTQGTTEAFF. CDR3 nucleotides: TGTGCCACCCTAAACACCCAGGGGACCACTGAAGCTTTCTTT.